The text below deals with one TCR beta chain. What it binds is not known. cDNA prepared by RNA extraction and subsequent reverse transcription served as the template for sequencing. Method: immunoSEQ multiplex PCR; TCRdb's copy keeps in-frame clones and lacks some. This table holds 140,000 to 150,000 clones, roughly 46% found once. CDR1 is MGHDK and CDR2 is SYGVNS in the germline V gene. The V end lost 0 bases, the J end lost 4 bases, and 12 bases lay between the germline ends. The CDR3 has 15 amino acids. The data stem from a study of CD8+ T cells in alopecia areata. The study, taken as a whole, reports: Normal skin's resident alphabeta T cells are sequenced alongside lesional scalp T cells.

PBMCs provided sorted CD4+ and CD8+ T cells. Sequencing was performed on CD4+ T cells sorted from blood, taken at week 0. This receptor was obtained from a human donor with alopecia areata. The V call is TRBV25-1, the J call TRBJ1-2; the D is unclear. The DNA for the CDR3 is TGTGCCAGCAGTGAATATGAGGAGCTCTTCTATGGCTACACCTTC. This sequence encodes CASSEYEELFYGYTF.